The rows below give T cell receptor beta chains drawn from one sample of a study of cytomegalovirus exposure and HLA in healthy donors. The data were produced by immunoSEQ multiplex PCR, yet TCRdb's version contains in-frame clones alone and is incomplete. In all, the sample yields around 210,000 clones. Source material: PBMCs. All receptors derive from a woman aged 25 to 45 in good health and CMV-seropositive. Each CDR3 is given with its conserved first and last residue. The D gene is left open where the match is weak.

CDR3: CASSEGTSGGETQYF
DNA: TGTGCCAGCAGTGAGGGGACTAGCGGGGGAGAGACCCAGTACTTC
D: TRBD2
J: TRBJ2-5
V: TRBV6-1

CDR3: CASSLKGAYILGTEAFF
DNA: TGTGCCAGCAGCTTGAAAGGGGCCTATATTTTGGGCACTGAAGCTTTCTTT
D: -
J: TRBJ1-1
V: TRBV5-4

CDR3: CASSFFLSTDTQYF
DNA: TGTGCCAGCAGCTTTTTCCTAAGCACAGATACGCAGTATTTT
D: -
J: TRBJ2-3
V: TRBV5-5

CDR3: CASSSPHMGISTF
DNA: TGTGCCAGCAGTTCCCCGCACATGGGCATCTCCACCTTC
D: -
J: TRBJ1-2
V: TRBV6-5

CDR3: CASSRVRTSGSYEQYF
DNA: TGTGCCAGCAGTCGCGTCAGGACTAGCGGGAGCTACGAGCAGTACTTC
D: TRBD2
J: TRBJ2-7
V: TRBV27

CDR3: CATSRARAGIRQETQYF
DNA: TGTGCCACCAGCAGAGCAAGGGCCGGGATCCGCCAAGAGACCCAGTACTTC
D: -
J: TRBJ2-5
V: TRBV15

CDR3: CASSKAWDRENTEAFF
DNA: TGTGCCAGCAGCAAAGCTTGGGACAGGGAAAACACTGAAGCTTTCTTT
D: -
J: TRBJ1-1
V: TRBV21-1

CDR3: CASSIGGPEAFF
DNA: TGTGCCAGTAGTATAGGGGGGCCTGAAGCTTTCTTT
D: -
J: TRBJ1-1
V: TRBV19

CDR3: CASNDRAALGNTIYF
DNA: TGTGCCAGCAACGACAGGGCCGCCCTCGGAAACACCATATATTTT
D: TRBD1
J: TRBJ1-3
V: TRBV7-9

CDR3: CASSKDSYNSPLHF
DNA: TGTGCCAGCAGTAAGGACAGTTATAATTCACCCCTCCACTTT
D: -
J: TRBJ1-6
V: TRBV6-6

CDR3: CASMRGYGTEAFF
DNA: TGTGCCAGCATGCGGGGCTATGGCACTGAAGCTTTCTTT
D: -
J: TRBJ1-1
V: TRBV6-5